The 20 T cell receptor beta chains below all came from one sample that was sequenced in a study of blood T cells in healthy people across ages (dated by TCRdb to the mid-2010s). Library preparation employed 5' RACE. The sequencer was an Illumina HiSeq 2500. A second about 7 to 12 cycle PCR used a sample-barcoded 5' primer and a J-beta primer mix. TCRdb reprocessed the public reads (quality trimming at Q25 with fastp, clone calling with MiXCR) and kept in-frame beta chains. Every CDR3 protein is listed once, alongside the most common genes and DNA of its rows. In all, the sample holds about 730,000 distinct CDR3 sequences, and approximately 43% of those were seen once. Of the sample, 20% to 25% is held by the ten largest clones. Sequences were obtained from blood. These receptors were taken from a woman in her sixties or seventies in good health.

This clonotype came up a few times. The chain uses TRBV28 and TRBJ2-7; D is ambiguous. V lost 2 bases to trimming and J lost 6 bases, with 8 bases between them. The CDR3 totals 12 residues. The germline gives CDR1 MDHEN, CDR2 SYDVKM. CDR3 loop: CASSLRAPEQYF. CDR3 DNA sequence: TGTGCCAGCAGTTTAAGAGCCCCCGAGCAGTACTTC.

The chain links TRBV6-5 to TRBJ2-7, with D tentatively TRBD2 (6 bases). V was pared by 2 bases and J by 3 bases, with 23 bases between. CDR3 size: 18 residues. CDR1 and CDR2 from the germline V gene are MNHEY and SVGAGI. The CDR3 region has the DNA TGTGCCAGCAGTTACCCCAACCCTCTTAGCGGAACTTACTACGAGCAGTACTTC. Its translation: CASSYPNPLSGTYYEQYF.

About this clonotype itself: A much larger clone differs from this one at a single base, so this may be a read error. The V and J genes are TRBV29-1 and TRBJ2-1; TRBD2 matches 7 bases. This CDR3 is built from 15 residues. The V and J ends lost 3 bases and 8 bases, in that order; junction bases with no gene match: 13. CDR1 SQVTM and CDR2 ANQGSEA come from the germline V gene. The CDR3 DNA reads TGCAGCGTTGAGGGGAGGGAGTGGCGAGTAGATGAGCAGTTCTTC. It codes for CSVEGREWRVDEQFF.

The rearrangement uses TRBV7-3 and TRBJ2-3; unclear D gene. Germline values: CDR1 SGHTA, CDR2 FQGTGA. The CDR3 spans 15 residues. Between the trimmed V and J ends, which lost 5 bases and 0 bases, there was a span of 12 bases. The CDR3 protein is CASSPSTSSTDTQYF. CDR3 bases: TGTGCCAGCAGCCCCTCGACATCGAGCACAGATACGCAGTATTTT.

This rearrangement joins TRBV7-2 to TRBJ2-5; tentative D call: TRBD2 (6 bases). With the DNA end fitting TRBJ2-7 better, the J assignment may be wrong. Germline lookup yields CDR1 SGHTA and CDR2 FQGNSA. This CDR3 region has 13 residues. CDR3 sequence reads: CASRPGGEDEQYF. The DNA of the CDR3 is TGTGCCAGCAGGCCAGGTGGGGAGGACGAGCAGTACTTC.

The V call is TRBV7-9, the J call TRBJ2-6; 9 bases line up with TRBD2. Germline V lookup: CDR1 SEHNR, CDR2 FQNEAQ (reference sequence). This CDR3 spans 15 amino acids. V trimming: 11 bases; J trimming: 0 bases; junction bases outside the gene matches: 5. The CDR3 protein is CAAGGSSSGANVLTF. The CDR3 DNA is TGTGCCGCGGGGGGGTCATCCTCTGGGGCCAACGTCCTGACTTTC.

The chain's CDR3 is CASSARQGANEKLFF. The CDR3 nucleotides read TGTGCCAGCAGTGCGCGACAGGGGGCTAATGAAAAACTGTTTTTT. The chain is built from TRBV12-3 or TRBV12-4 and TRBJ1-4; 9 nucleotides match TRBD1. The CDR3 contains 15 residues. V was clipped by 5 bases and J by 3 bases; unmatched bases: 4.

This clonotype has only a few counts. The V call is TRBV5-8, the J call TRBJ2-1; weak D call: TRBD2 (6 bases). CDR1 is SGHTS, CDR2 YDEGEE, per germline. This CDR3 contains 13 residues. With 0 bases removed from V and 9 bases from J, the gap between germline ends came to 10 bases. The CDR3 sequence is CASSLARRGEQFF. The DNA of the CDR3 is TGTGCCAGCAGCTTGGCCCGGCGGGGTGAGCAGTTCTTC.

The chain joins TRBV7-2 to TRBJ1-6; no reliable D call. The V gene's germline CDR1 is SGHTA and CDR2 FQGNSA. The CDR3 consists of 15 residues. Trimming left V 1 base short and J 9 bases short, with 13 bases between. The CDR3: CASSLGVQEGSPLHF. The CDR3 bases are TGTGCCAGCAGCTTAGGTGTGCAGGAGGGTTCACCCCTCCACTTT.

This clonotype was counted only a few times. The junction departs from germline at one end; a sequencing error may be responsible. This chain joins TRBV7-7 and TRBJ2-5, with a possible D match to TRBD1 (5 bases). The CDR3 extends over 14 amino acids. Germline assignment: CDR1 SSHAT and CDR2 FNYEAQ (reference sequence). This CDR3 is CASSSTEAQETQYF. The DNA for the CDR3 is TGTGCTAGCAGCTCGACAGAAGCACAAGAGACCCAGTACTTC.

This clonotype was seen a few times. The V and J genes are TRBV28 and TRBJ2-7; 9 positions agree with TRBD1. Germline CDR1 MDHEN, CDR2 SYDVKM. CDR3 length equals 16 residues. The trim removed 6 bases at V and 2 bases at J, leaving 11 bases unmatched. The CDR3 nucleotides are TGTGCCAGCAGGACCCCCGGGACAGGGACAGCCTACGAGCAGTACTTC. It encodes CASRTPGTGTAYEQYF.

The chain joins TRBV11-1 to TRBJ2-5; D call uncertain. Germline CDR1 SGHAT, CDR2 FQDESV (reference sequence). The CDR3 runs 14 residues. Trimming stripped 1 base from V and 2 bases from J, with 8 bases between. The chain's CDR3 is CASSLDAAQETQYF. The CDR3 bases are TGTGCCAGCAGCTTAGACGCAGCACAAGAGACCCAGTACTTC.

The chain has TRBV9 and TRBJ1-6; D not certain. The CDR3 extends over 17 amino acids. The ends were cut back, 3 bases at V and 5 bases at J, with 18 bases in the middle. The germline V gene has CDR1 SGDLS and CDR2 YYNGEE. In DNA, the CDR3 is TGTGCCAGCAGCGCAGCTCCGGGCGGCGTCAATAATTCACCCCTCCACTTT. This gives the protein CASSAAPGGVNNSPLHF.

On this clonotype: A much larger clone differs from this one at a single base, so this may be a read error. As DNA, the CDR3 is TGTGCCAGCAGTTCCCGGGCGCGGGACAATGAGCAGTTCTTC. Translation gives CASSSRARDNEQFF. V and J are TRBV28 and TRBJ2-1, with D possibly TRBD2 on 5 matching bases. CDR1 and CDR2 (germline): MDHEN, SYDVKM. With 4 bases removed from V and 5 bases from J, the gap between germline ends came to 12 bases. The CDR3 is 14 residues long.

The chain recombines TRBV6-5 with TRBJ2-5; 13 bases map to TRBD2. J lost 11 bases, V lost 5 bases, and 11 bases had no gene match. This CDR3 contains 15 residues. Germline-derived CDR1 and CDR2 are MNHEY and SVGAGI. In DNA, the CDR3 is TGTGCCAGCAGTCAACTAGCGGGAGGGCCTGGTGAGCAGTACTTC. Translation gives CASSQLAGGPGEQYF.

The chain has TRBV27 and TRBJ2-7; 7 positions match TRBD2. The CDR3 contains 14 residues. V lost 2 bases and J lost 7; bases outside the gene matches: 8. CDR1 is MNHEY, CDR2 SMNVEV, per germline (reference sequence). CDR3 DNA sequence: TGTGCCAGCAGTTTAGTGGGAGGGCCGAGAGAGCAGTACTTC. Protein: CASSLVGGPREQYF.

In its sample, this clonotype was seen once. This chain joins TRBV2 and TRBJ1-2; D is undetermined. The CDR3 is 14 amino acids. V was cut by 8 bases and J by 5 bases, with 18 bases left in between. Germline values: CDR1 SNHLY, CDR2 FYNNEI. CDR3 nucleotide sequence: TGTGCCAGCGCTGACCCTCTCGGGGAATATGGCTACACCTTC. Translation gives CASADPLGEYGYTF.

The rearrangement uses TRBV20-1 and TRBJ2-1; D possibly corresponds to TRBD2 (7 bases). The CDR3 loop spans 15 amino acids. The germline V and J ends were trimmed by 8 bases and 4 bases, with 21 bases remaining between them. Germline V gives CDR1 DFQATT, CDR2 SNEGSKA (reference sequence). The CDR3 is CSTKIGGDVYNEQFF. CDR3 DNA sequence: TGCAGTACAAAAATAGGGGGGGACGTTTACAATGAGCAGTTCTTC.

This clonotype was detected a few times. V gene TRBV28 combines with J gene TRBJ2-7; D unclear. The germline CDR1 and CDR2 sequences are MDHEN and SYDVKM. This CDR3 spans 17 amino acids. Between the trimmed V and J ends, which lost 3 bases and 1 base, there was a span of 19 bases. This CDR3 reads CASSFLFVGPRSYEQYF. CDR3 sequence (DNA): TGTGCCAGCAGTTTCTTGTTTGTAGGTCCTAGGTCCTACGAGCAGTACTTC.

The rearrangement links TRBV5-1 to TRBJ1-2, with D perhaps TRBD1 (6 bases). This CDR3 has 16 amino acids. Trimming took off 0 bases at V and 5 bases at J, with 17 bases between the two ends. Germline CDR1 and CDR2: SGHRS and YFSETQ. The CDR3 loop reads CASSLEGGHLLYGYTF. The CDR3 DNA is TGCGCCAGCAGCTTGGAGGGGGGTCATCTTCTATATGGCTACACCTTC. Full variable domain (missing parts from reference TRBV5-1 and TRBJ1-2): KAGVTQTPRYLIKTRGQQVTLSCSPISGHRSVSWYQQTPGQGLQFLFEYFSETQRNKGNFPGRFSGRQFSNSRSEMNVSTLELGDSALYLCASSLEGGHLLYGYTFGSGTRLTVV.